This T cell receptor beta chain was identified in a study of blood T cells in healthy people across ages. Study conclusions and caveats: The study could not conclusively compare naive and antigen-experienced cells, given its unsorted PBMCs. The fall in TCR beta diversity per million T cells was roughly linear with age.

This clonotype was observed a handful of times. What it binds is unknown. The authors ran a second PCR of 7 to 11 cycles using a sample-barcoded 5' primer and a J-beta primer mix. In TCRdb, the 5' RACE reads were re-called with MiXCR into one record per CDR3 protein. The table lists around 700,000 distinct CDR3 sequences, more than 20% of them singletons. Ranging in age from about 6 to 95, the donors were healthy Caucasian individuals from Russia. Germline loops: CDR1 SGHRS, CDR2 YFSETQ. The V end was cut by 1 base, the J end by 0 bases, with 10 bases between. This CDR3 has 15 residues. These same data were also listed under a study on T cells of mothers and their children.

What was sequenced was blood. The rearrangement joins TRBV5-1 to TRBJ1-1, with D hard to call. This TCR came from a boy younger than 18 in good health. CDR3 loop: CASSLSGYLNTEAFF. CDR3 nucleotides: TGCGCCAGCAGCTTGTCGGGGTACTTGAACACTGAAGCTTTCTTT.